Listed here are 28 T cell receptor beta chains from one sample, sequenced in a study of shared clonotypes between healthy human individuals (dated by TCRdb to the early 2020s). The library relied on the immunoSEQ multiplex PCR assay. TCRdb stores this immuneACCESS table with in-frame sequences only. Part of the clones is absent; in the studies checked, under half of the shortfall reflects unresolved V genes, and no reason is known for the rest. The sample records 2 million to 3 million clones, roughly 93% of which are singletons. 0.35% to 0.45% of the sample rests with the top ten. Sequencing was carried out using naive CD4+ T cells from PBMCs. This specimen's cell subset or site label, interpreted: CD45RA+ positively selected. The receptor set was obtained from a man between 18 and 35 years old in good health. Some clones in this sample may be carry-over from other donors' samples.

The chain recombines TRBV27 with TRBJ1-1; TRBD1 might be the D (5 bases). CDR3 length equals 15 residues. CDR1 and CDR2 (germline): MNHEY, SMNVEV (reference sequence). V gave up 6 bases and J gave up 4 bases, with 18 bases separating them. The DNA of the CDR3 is TGTGCCAGCAGACTCATCACAATGGGGGGCACTGAAGCTTTCTTT. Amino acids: CASRLITMGGTEAFF.

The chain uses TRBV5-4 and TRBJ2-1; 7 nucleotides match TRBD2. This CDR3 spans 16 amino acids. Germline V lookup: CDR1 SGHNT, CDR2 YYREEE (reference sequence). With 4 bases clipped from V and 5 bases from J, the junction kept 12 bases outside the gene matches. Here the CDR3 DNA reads TGTGCCAGCAGCCCGGGGGGTTTGGCGTCGAACAATGAGCAGTTCTTC. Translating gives CASSPGGLASNNEQFF.

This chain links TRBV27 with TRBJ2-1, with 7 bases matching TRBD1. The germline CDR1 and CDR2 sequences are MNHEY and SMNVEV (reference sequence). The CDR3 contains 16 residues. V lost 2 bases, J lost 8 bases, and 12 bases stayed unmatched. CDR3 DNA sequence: TGTGCCAGCAGTTTAGATAGGGACAGTCTTAGCTATGAGCAGTTCTTC. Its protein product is CASSLDRDSLSYEQFF.

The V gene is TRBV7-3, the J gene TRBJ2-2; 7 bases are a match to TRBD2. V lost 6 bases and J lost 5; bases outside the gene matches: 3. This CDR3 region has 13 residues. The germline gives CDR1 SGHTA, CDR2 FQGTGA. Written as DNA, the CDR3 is TGTGCCAGCAGTTTACTAGCGACCGGGGAGCTGTTTTTT. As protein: CASSLLATGELFF.

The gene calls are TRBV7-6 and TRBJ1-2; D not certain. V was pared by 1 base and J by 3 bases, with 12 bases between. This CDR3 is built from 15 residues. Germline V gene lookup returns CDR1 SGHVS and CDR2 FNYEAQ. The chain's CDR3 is CASSLVPAADYGYTF. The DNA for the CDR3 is TGTGCCAGCAGCTTAGTCCCAGCGGCAGACTATGGCTACACCTTC. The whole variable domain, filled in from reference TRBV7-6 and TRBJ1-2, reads GAGVSQSPRYKVTKRGQDVALRCDPISGHVSLYWYRQALGQGPEFLTYFNYEAQQDKSGLPNDRFSAERPEGSISTLTIQRTEQRDSAMYRCASSLVPAADYGYTFGSGTRLTVV.

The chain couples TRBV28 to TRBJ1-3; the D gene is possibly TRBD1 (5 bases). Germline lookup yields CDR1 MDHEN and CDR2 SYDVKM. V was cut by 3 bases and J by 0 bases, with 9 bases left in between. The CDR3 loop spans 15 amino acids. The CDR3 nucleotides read TGTGCCAGCAGTTTTATCGGGACCTCTGGAAACACCATATATTTT. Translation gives CASSFIGTSGNTIYF.

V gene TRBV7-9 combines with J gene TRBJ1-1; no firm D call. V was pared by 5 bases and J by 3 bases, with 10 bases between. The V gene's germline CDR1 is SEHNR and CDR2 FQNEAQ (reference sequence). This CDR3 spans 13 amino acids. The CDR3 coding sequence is TGTGCCAGCAGCGCCCACATAGACACTGAAGCTTTCTTT. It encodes CASSAHIDTEAFF.

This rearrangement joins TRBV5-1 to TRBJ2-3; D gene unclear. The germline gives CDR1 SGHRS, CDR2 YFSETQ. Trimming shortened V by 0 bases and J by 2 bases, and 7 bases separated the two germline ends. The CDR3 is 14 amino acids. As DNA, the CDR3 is TGCGCCAGCAGCTTGGCAGTGCACACAGATACGCAGTATTTT. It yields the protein CASSLAVHTDTQYF.

The CDR3 sequence is CALMGLAGLSGTGELFF. The CDR3, as DNA: TGTGCCCTTATGGGGCTAGCGGGATTGTCGGGCACCGGGGAGCTGTTTTTT. The chain is built from TRBV28 and TRBJ2-2; 9 nucleotides align to TRBD2. CDR3 length: 17 amino acids. With 11 bases clipped from V and 4 bases from J, the junction kept 17 bases outside the gene matches. The germline V gene has CDR1 MDHEN and CDR2 SYDVKM.

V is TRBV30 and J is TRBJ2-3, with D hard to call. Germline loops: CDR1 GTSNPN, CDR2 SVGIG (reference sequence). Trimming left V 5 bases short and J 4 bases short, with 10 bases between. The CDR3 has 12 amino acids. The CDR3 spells CAWSWRADTQYF. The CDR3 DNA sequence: TGTGCCTGGTCGTGGCGCGCAGATACGCAGTATTTT.

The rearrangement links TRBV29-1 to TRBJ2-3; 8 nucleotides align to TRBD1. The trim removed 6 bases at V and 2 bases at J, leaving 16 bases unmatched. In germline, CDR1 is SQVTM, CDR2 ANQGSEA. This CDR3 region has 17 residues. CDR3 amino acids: CSVEGQASPPDTDTQYF. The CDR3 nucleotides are TGCAGCGTGGAGGGACAGGCCTCGCCTCCGGACACAGATACGCAGTATTTT.

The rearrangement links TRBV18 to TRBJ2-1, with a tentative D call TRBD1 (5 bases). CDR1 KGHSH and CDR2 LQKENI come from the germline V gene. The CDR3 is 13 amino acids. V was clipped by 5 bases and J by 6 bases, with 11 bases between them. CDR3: CASSRDSRNEQFF. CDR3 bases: TGTGCCAGCTCAAGAGACAGTCGCAATGAGCAGTTCTTC.

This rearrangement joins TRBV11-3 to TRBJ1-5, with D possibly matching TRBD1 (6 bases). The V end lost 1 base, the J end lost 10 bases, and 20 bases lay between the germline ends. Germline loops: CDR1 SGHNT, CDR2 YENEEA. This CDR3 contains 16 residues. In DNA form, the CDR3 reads TGTGCCAGCAGCTTAGGGCTGGAAGGGGGAGATGGACCCCAGCATTTT. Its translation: CASSLGLEGGDGPQHF.

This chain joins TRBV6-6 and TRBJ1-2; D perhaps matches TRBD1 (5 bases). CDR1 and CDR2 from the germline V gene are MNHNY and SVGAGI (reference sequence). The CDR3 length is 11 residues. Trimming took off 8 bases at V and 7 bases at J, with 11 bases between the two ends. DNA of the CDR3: TGTGCCAGCCAGGGTCAGTCTGGCTACACCTTC. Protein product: CASQGQSGYTF.

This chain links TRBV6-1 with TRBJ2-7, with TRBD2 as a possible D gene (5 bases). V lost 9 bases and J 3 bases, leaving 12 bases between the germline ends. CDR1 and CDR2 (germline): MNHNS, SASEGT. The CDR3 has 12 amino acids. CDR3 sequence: CASGEFGYEQYF. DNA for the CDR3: TGTGCCAGTGGGGAGTTCGGCTACGAGCAGTACTTC.

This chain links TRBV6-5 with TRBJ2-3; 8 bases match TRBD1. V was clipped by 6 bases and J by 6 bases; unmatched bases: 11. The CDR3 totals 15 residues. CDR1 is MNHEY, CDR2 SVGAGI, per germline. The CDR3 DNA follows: TGTGCCAGCAGGAGGACAGGGCAGCGTTGGGATACGCAGTATTTT. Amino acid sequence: CASRRTGQRWDTQYF.

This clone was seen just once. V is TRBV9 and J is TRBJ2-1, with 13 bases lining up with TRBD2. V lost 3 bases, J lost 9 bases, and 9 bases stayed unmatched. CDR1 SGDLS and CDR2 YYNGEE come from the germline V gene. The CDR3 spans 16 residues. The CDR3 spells CASSGRTSGRAREQFF. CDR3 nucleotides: TGTGCCAGCAGCGGACGAACTAGCGGGAGGGCCCGTGAGCAGTTCTTC.

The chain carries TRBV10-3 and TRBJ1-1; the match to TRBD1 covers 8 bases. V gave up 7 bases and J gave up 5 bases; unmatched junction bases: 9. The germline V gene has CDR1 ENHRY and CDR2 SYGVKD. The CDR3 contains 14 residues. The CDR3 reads CAIIPDRDGTEAFF. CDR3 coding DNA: TGTGCCATCATCCCGGACAGGGACGGAACTGAAGCTTTCTTT.

CDR3 coding DNA: TGTGCCAGCAGGCAACCGCGGACCTCGTATAACTATGGCTACACCTTC. It yields the protein CASRQPRTSYNYGYTF. V is TRBV7-2 and J is TRBJ1-2; D not certain. Looked up from germline, CDR1 is SGHTA and CDR2 is FQGNSA. This CDR3 is built from 16 residues. V was clipped by 6 bases and J by 1 base, with 18 bases between them.

The CDR3 here is CASSIHRGPGTDTQYF. The CDR3 coding sequence is TGTGCCAGCAGTATCCACAGGGGACCTGGCACAGATACGCAGTATTTT. This chain joins TRBV27 and TRBJ2-3, with 7 bases aligning to TRBD1. The CDR3 contains 16 residues. V trimming: 5 bases; J trimming: 1 base; junction bases outside the gene matches: 9. Germline lookup yields CDR1 MNHEY and CDR2 SMNVEV (reference sequence).

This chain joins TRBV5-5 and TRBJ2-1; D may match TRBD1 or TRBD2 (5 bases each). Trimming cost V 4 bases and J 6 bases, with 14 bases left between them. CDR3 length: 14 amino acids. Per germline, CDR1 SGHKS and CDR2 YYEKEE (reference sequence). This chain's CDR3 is CASSQTGTVNEQFF. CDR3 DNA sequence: TGTGCCAGCAGCCAAACCGGGACGGTCAATGAGCAGTTCTTC.

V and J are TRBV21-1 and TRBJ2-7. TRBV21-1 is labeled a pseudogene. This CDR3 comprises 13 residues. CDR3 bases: TGTGCCAGCAGCAGAGACGTGGGCTACGAGCAGTACTTC. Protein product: CASSRDVGYEQYF.

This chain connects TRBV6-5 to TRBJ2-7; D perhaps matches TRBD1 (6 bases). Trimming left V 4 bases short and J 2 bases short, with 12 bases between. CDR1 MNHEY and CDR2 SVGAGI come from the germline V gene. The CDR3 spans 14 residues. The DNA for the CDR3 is TGTGCCAGCAGTTTAGACAGGTCCACCTACGAGCAGTACTTC. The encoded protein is CASSLDRSTYEQYF.

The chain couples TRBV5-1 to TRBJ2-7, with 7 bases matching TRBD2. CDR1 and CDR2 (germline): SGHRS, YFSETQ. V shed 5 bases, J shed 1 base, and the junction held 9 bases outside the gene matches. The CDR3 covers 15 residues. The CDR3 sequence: CASRKAGTISYEQYF. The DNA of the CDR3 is TGCGCCAGCAGAAAAGCGGGGACCATTTCCTACGAGCAGTACTTC.

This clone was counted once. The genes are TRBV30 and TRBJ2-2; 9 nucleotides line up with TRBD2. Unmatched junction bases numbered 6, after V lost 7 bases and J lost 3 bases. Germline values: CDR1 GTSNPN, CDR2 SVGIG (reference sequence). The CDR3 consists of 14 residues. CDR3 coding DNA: TGTGCCTTCCCCCGACTAGCGGACACCGGGGAGCTGTTTTTT. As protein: CAFPRLADTGELFF.

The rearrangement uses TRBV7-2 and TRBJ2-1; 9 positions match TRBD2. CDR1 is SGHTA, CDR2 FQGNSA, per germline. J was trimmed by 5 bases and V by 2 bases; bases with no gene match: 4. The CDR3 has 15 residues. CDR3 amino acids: CASSLMLAGNNEQFF. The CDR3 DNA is TGTGCCAGCAGCTTAATGCTAGCGGGAAACAATGAGCAGTTCTTC.

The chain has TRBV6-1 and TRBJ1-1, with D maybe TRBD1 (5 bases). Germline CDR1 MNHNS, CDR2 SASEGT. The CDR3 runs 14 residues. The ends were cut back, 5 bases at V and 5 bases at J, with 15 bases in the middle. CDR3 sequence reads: CASSLPGGRTEAFF. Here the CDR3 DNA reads TGTGCCAGCAGTCTCCCCGGGGGTCGGACTGAAGCTTTCTTT.

The CDR3 bases are TGTGCCAGCAGCCGACAGGGCCCTACCTACGAGCAGTACTTC. Protein: CASSRQGPTYEQYF. The V gene is TRBV28, the J gene TRBJ2-7; 7 bases fit TRBD1. Losses at the gene ends were 6 bases for V and 2 bases for J; bases not matched to a gene: 7. The germline gives CDR1 MDHEN, CDR2 SYDVKM. The CDR3 has 14 amino acids.